This is a list of T cell receptor beta chains from one sample in a study of CD8 T cells in Susac syndrome. In TCRdb, the immunoSEQ multiplex PCR reads were re-called with MiXCR into one record per CDR3 protein. The table has roughly 190,000 distinct CDR3 sequences, roughly 90% seen once; the top ten hold around 0.1%. What was sequenced was CD4+ T cells from PBMCs. Every receptor here comes from a human donor with Susac syndrome. CDR3s include the opening cysteine and the closing phenylalanine or tryptophan. Each record gives: J gene, clone size, V gene, D gene, CDR3 DNA, CDR3 protein. D genes are given only for firm matches. Clone size is not always given. Where it is, it says once, few, many or a class for expanded clones.

J: TRBJ2-3; size: once; V: TRBV3-1; D: .; DNA: TGTGCCAGCAGCGACTCCCTTCCCCCAGATACGCAGTATTTT; CDR3: CASSDSLPPDTQYF
J: TRBJ2-1; size: once; V: TRBV4-1; D: TRBD2; DNA: TGCGCCAGCAGCCGAGACTTAAGCGGGAGGGCCGACAATGAGCAGTTCTTC; CDR3: CASSRDLSGRADNEQFF
J: TRBJ2-7; size: .; V: TRBV5-1; D: TRBD2; DNA: TGCGCCAGCAGTGCGTCCGGACTAGCTCCCTACGAGCAGTACTTC; CDR3: CASSASGLAPYEQYF
J: TRBJ2-3; size: .; V: TRBV7-3; D: TRBD2; DNA: TGTGCCAGCAGTTTGGGGACTAGCCCTTTTGCGCAGTATTTT; CDR3: CASSLGTSPFAQYF
J: TRBJ2-5; size: .; V: TRBV18; D: .; DNA: TGTGCCAGCTCACCTCCCCCCCAAGAGACCCAGTACTTC; CDR3: CASSPPPQETQYF
J: TRBJ1-1; size: .; V: TRBV7-2; D: .; DNA: TGTGCCAGCAGCTTACCGGCAGGGATGAACACTGAAGCTTTCTTT; CDR3: CASSLPAGMNTEAFF
J: TRBJ1-5; size: .; V: TRBV6-6; D: .; DNA: TGTGCCAGCAGTCCAAGAGGGGTTGGCAATCAGCCCCAGCATTTT; CDR3: CASSPRGVGNQPQHF
J: TRBJ1-2; size: .; V: TRBV19; D: .; DNA: TGTGCCAGTAGTATTGACGGGAAAGGCTATGGCTACACCTTC; CDR3: CASSIDGKGYGYTF
J: TRBJ2-5; size: once; V: TRBV29-1; D: .; DNA: TGCAGCGTTGCAAAGGGGTTAGGACCCCTCCAAGAGACCCAGTACTTC; CDR3: CSVAKGLGPLQETQYF
J: TRBJ2-1; size: .; V: TRBV6-1; D: TRBD1; DNA: TGTGCCAGCAGCAAGGACAGGGGGGTTCTCTACAATGAGCAGTTCTTC; CDR3: CASSKDRGVLYNEQFF
J: TRBJ2-1; size: .; V: TRBV12-3/TRBV12-4; D: .; DNA: TGTGCCAGCAGTTTAAACGGGAATGCGAACTATGAGCAGTTCTTC; CDR3: CASSLNGNANYEQFF
J: TRBJ1-4; size: .; V: TRBV27; D: .; DNA: TGTGCCAGCAGTTCGATGGGAGCAACTAATGAAAAACTGTTTTTT; CDR3: CASSSMGATNEKLFF
J: TRBJ2-1; size: .; V: TRBV20-1; D: TRBD1; DNA: TGCAGTGCCAGCAGGGGGCCGACCTACAATGAGCAGTTCTTC; CDR3: CSASRGPTYNEQFF
J: TRBJ2-7; size: .; V: TRBV20-1; D: .; DNA: TGCAGTGCTATCTCCAGTTACGAGCAGTACTTC; CDR3: CSAISSYEQYF
J: TRBJ1-6; size: .; V: TRBV6-5; D: TRBD1; DNA: TGTGCCAGCAGTTTAACCCCACAGGGGAATAATTCACCCCTCCACTTT; CDR3: CASSLTPQGNNSPLHF
J: TRBJ1-1; size: .; V: TRBV20-1; D: .; DNA: TGCAGTGCTAGATATGGGGGCCCTGAAGCTTTCTTT; CDR3: CSARYGGPEAFF
J: TRBJ1-1; size: .; V: TRBV29-1; D: .; DNA: TGCAGCGTTGTATTGCAGGGATTGAACACTGAAGCTTTCTTT; CDR3: CSVVLQGLNTEAFF
J: TRBJ1-2; size: .; V: TRBV12-3/TRBV12-4; D: TRBD1; DNA: TGTGCCAGCAGTTTTGGGGGACAGGGGATGGGCTACACCTTC; CDR3: CASSFGGQGMGYTF
J: TRBJ2-7; size: .; V: TRBV28; D: TRBD1; DNA: TGTGCCAGCAGTAGAGGGGGGACAGGAATTTCCTACGAGCAGTACTTC; CDR3: CASSRGGTGISYEQYF
J: TRBJ2-2; size: .; V: TRBV29-1; D: .; DNA: TGCAGCGTTGAGTATCCAGCGGACGGGGAGCTGTTTTTT; CDR3: CSVEYPADGELFF
J: TRBJ2-2; size: .; V: TRBV5-6; D: .; DNA: TGTGCCAGCAGCTTGCGACAGATCGCCGGGGAGCTGCTTTTT; CDR3: CASSLRQIAGELLF
J: TRBJ2-7; size: .; V: TRBV19; D: .; DNA: TGTGCCAGTAGTACCCATCTGGTCCGCTTCTACGAGCAGTACTTC; CDR3: CASSTHLVRFYEQYF
J: TRBJ1-4; size: .; V: TRBV15; D: TRBD1; DNA: TGTGCCACCAACAGACGGACAGGGTCGGATGAAAAACTGTTTTTT; CDR3: CATNRRTGSDEKLFF
J: TRBJ2-7; size: .; V: TRBV3-1; D: .; DNA: TGTGCCAGCAGCCAAGAAGGGAGGAGCCAGTACTTC; CDR3: CASSQEGRSQYF
J: TRBJ2-1; size: .; V: TRBV3-1; D: TRBD1; DNA: TGTGCCAGCAGCCTTGCCGGGACAGCCTACAATGAGCAGTTCTTC; CDR3: CASSLAGTAYNEQFF
J: TRBJ1-1; size: .; V: TRBV6-5; D: .; DNA: TGTGCCAGCAGTTACTCGTACACGAACACTGAAGCTTTCTTT; CDR3: CASSYSYTNTEAFF
J: TRBJ2-1; size: .; V: TRBV5-5; D: TRBD2; DNA: TGTGCCAGCAGCAAGGGTCCGGGACTAGCGGCGTCCTACAATGAGCAGTTCTTC; CDR3: CASSKGPGLAASYNEQFF
J: TRBJ2-1; size: .; V: TRBV11-3; D: TRBD2; DNA: TGTGCCAGCAGCTTAGGACTAGCGGGAGGCAGATACAATGAGCAGTTCTTC; CDR3: CASSLGLAGGRYNEQFF
J: TRBJ2-3; size: .; V: TRBV5-1; D: .; DNA: TGCGCCAGCAGCCTGACTCCCACAGATACGCAGTATTTT; CDR3: CASSLTPTDTQYF
J: TRBJ2-4; size: .; V: TRBV20-1; D: TRBD2; DNA: TGCAGTGCACCCACTAGCGGGGGAATAGCCAAAAACATTCAGTACTTC; CDR3: CSAPTSGGIAKNIQYF
J: TRBJ1-4; size: .; V: TRBV5-1; D: .; DNA: TGCGCCAGCAGCCCAAACAGGGTGGTTCATGAAAAACTGTTTTTT; CDR3: CASSPNRVVHEKLFF
J: TRBJ2-3; size: .; V: TRBV11-2; D: .; DNA: TGTGCCAGCAGTAAAAGCGGCTACCCACTCACAGATACGCAGTATTTT; CDR3: CASSKSGYPLTDTQYF
J: TRBJ1-3; size: .; V: TRBV18; D: .; DNA: TGTGCCAGCTCACAACAGGGAGTCTCTGGAAACACCATATATTTT; CDR3: CASSQQGVSGNTIYF
J: TRBJ2-3; size: .; V: TRBV6-5; D: .; DNA: TGTGCCAGCAGTTACTCGATCGGCCAGGGGACAGATACGCAGTATTTT; CDR3: CASSYSIGQGTDTQYF
J: TRBJ2-5; size: once; V: TRBV28; D: .; DNA: TGTGCCAGCAGTTTTGATGTCGACCTCGGGACCCAGTACTTC; CDR3: CASSFDVDLGTQYF
J: TRBJ2-3; size: .; V: TRBV21-1; D: .; DNA: TGTGCCAGCAGCTCCCTGGGGGACAGTTCCCGATTCACAGATACGCAGTATTTT; CDR3: CASSSLGDSSRFTDTQYF
J: TRBJ1-2; size: .; V: TRBV4-1; D: TRBD1; DNA: TGCGCCAGCAGCCAGCTACAGGGGGCGCAGGATGGCTACACCTTC; CDR3: CASSQLQGAQDGYTF
J: TRBJ1-6; size: .; V: TRBV6-1; D: .; DNA: TGTGCCAGCAGTGAAGTACTCAGGGATTCACCCCTCCACTTT; CDR3: CASSEVLRDSPLHF
J: TRBJ1-1; size: .; V: TRBV5-1; D: .; DNA: TGCGCCAGCAGCTTGGAAGGGCTAAGGGTTGGCACTGAAGCTTTCTTT; CDR3: CASSLEGLRVGTEAFF
J: TRBJ1-4; size: once; V: TRBV2; D: .; DNA: TGTGCCAGCAGTGAAGCGCTTCTGAGGGGTTTGTTTTTT; CDR3: CASSEALLRGLFF
J: TRBJ1-1; size: .; V: TRBV3-1; D: .; DNA: TGTGCCAGCAGCCAAGGTGTAGAGAACACTGAAGCTTTCTTT; CDR3: CASSQGVENTEAFF
J: TRBJ2-2; size: .; V: TRBV29-1; D: .; DNA: TGCAGTTGCGCGAACACCGGGGAGCTGTTTTTT; CDR3: CSCANTGELFF
J: TRBJ2-7; size: .; V: TRBV3-1; D: .; DNA: TGTGCCAGCAGCCAAGGATCCGATGGTACCTACGAGCAGTACTTC; CDR3: CASSQGSDGTYEQYF
J: TRBJ2-7; size: .; V: TRBV2; D: TRBD1; DNA: TGTGCCAGCGGGACAGGGGGCAACGAGCAGTACTTC; CDR3: CASGTGGNEQYF
J: TRBJ2-7; size: .; V: TRBV5-1; D: .; DNA: TGCCCCAGCAGCTCGAGACAGAATGAACGCTCCTACGAGCAGTACTTC; CDR3: CPSSSRQNERSYEQYF
J: TRBJ1-5; size: .; V: TRBV19; D: TRBD1; DNA: TGTGCCAGTAGTGTAGACAGGGGAGGGCCCCAGCATTTT; CDR3: CASSVDRGGPQHF
J: TRBJ1-1; size: .; V: TRBV7-3; D: TRBD1; DNA: TGTGCCAGCAGCCCCGGGACAGGATTGGCCACTGAAGCTTTCTTT; CDR3: CASSPGTGLATEAFF
J: TRBJ2-1; size: .; V: TRBV7-8; D: TRBD2; DNA: TGTGCCAGCAGCCAAAGGTCGGCTAGCGGGGGGGTAACCTACAATGAGCAGTTCTTC; CDR3: CASSQRSASGGVTYNEQFF
J: TRBJ1-1; size: .; V: TRBV29-1; D: .; DNA: TGCAGCGTTGAACCGGGAGACACTGAAGCTTTCTTT; CDR3: CSVEPGDTEAFF
J: TRBJ2-3; size: .; V: TRBV28; D: .; DNA: TGTGCCAGCAGTTTACCCACCCCGGGTACAGATACGCAGTATTTT; CDR3: CASSLPTPGTDTQYF
J: TRBJ2-7; size: .; V: TRBV28; D: TRBD2; DNA: TGTGCCAGCAGTGAATGGACTAGCGGGAGAGGTCGGCAGTACTTC; CDR3: CASSEWTSGRGRQYF
J: TRBJ2-5; size: .; V: TRBV6-6; D: .; DNA: TGTGCCAGCAGTTACGGGGGGCAGGGTTGGGAAGAGACCCAGTACTTC; CDR3: CASSYGGQGWEETQYF
J: TRBJ1-4; size: .; V: TRBV6-5; D: .; DNA: TGTGCCAGCAGTTACAAGGGCGATGAAAAACTGTTTTTT; CDR3: CASSYKGDEKLFF
J: TRBJ2-5; size: .; V: TRBV11-1; D: .; DNA: TGTGCCAGCAGCTTTCGAGGCCGGTGGGCAGAGACCCAGTACTTC; CDR3: CASSFRGRWAETQYF